A selection of T cell receptor beta chains follows, all from one sample in a study of siplizumab effects on memory and regulatory T cells. Produced via immunoSEQ multiplex PCR; TCRdb's table is partial and in-frame only. The sample has roughly 50,000 clones; approximately 97% are singletons. The sequenced sample consisted of naive CD4+ T cells sorted from blood. All receptors derive from a human donor in good health. Each CDR3 is given with its conserved first and last residue. The order of the fields is CDR3 protein, CDR3 DNA, D gene, V gene, clone size, J gene. A D gene is named only where the DNA matches it firmly. Rows give clone size only sometimes, using once, few, many, or a class for an expanded clone.

cdr3_aa: CASSRRDVSATDTQYF; cdr3_nt: TGTGCCAGCAGCCGCCGGGACGTCTCGGCCACAGATACGCAGTATTTT; d_call: .; v_call: TRBV7-2; clone_size: once; j_call: TRBJ2-3
cdr3_aa: CASSLTGQGAYEQYF; cdr3_nt: TGTGCCAGCAGTTTAACGGGACAGGGAGCCTACGAGCAGTACTTC; d_call: TRBD1; v_call: TRBV27; clone_size: .; j_call: TRBJ2-7
cdr3_aa: CASSYGPSLAKNIQYF; cdr3_nt: TGTGCCAGCAGTTACGGACCGTCCCTAGCCAAAAACATTCAGTACTTC; d_call: .; v_call: TRBV6-5; clone_size: .; j_call: TRBJ2-4
cdr3_aa: CASSRRAAQETQYF; cdr3_nt: TGTGCCAGCAGCCGCAGAGCGGCACAAGAGACCCAGTACTTC; d_call: .; v_call: TRBV7-9; clone_size: .; j_call: TRBJ2-5
cdr3_aa: CASSQFRREISTDTQYF; cdr3_nt: TGTGCCAGCAGCCAATTCCGCAGGGAAATTAGCACAGATACGCAGTATTTT; d_call: .; v_call: TRBV7-9; clone_size: .; j_call: TRBJ2-3
cdr3_aa: CAGFSEQYF; cdr3_nt: TGTGCCGGATTTAGCGAGCAGTACTTC; d_call: .; v_call: TRBV27; clone_size: .; j_call: TRBJ2-7
cdr3_aa: CASSLDQGGRPAFF; cdr3_nt: TGCGCCAGCAGCTTGGATCAGGGCGGTCGGCCAGCTTTCTTT; d_call: .; v_call: TRBV5-1; clone_size: .; j_call: TRBJ1-1
cdr3_aa: CASSHAGHSSTDTQYF; cdr3_nt: TGTGCCAGCAGCCATGCGGGGCACTCTAGCACAGATACGCAGTATTTT; d_call: .; v_call: TRBV4-2; clone_size: .; j_call: TRBJ2-3
cdr3_aa: CASSIGQGLSNQPQHF; cdr3_nt: TGTGCCAGTAGTATTGGTCAGGGGCTGAGCAATCAGCCCCAGCATTTT; d_call: .; v_call: TRBV19; clone_size: .; j_call: TRBJ1-5
cdr3_aa: CASSYGISGANVLTF; cdr3_nt: TGTGCCAGCAGCTACGGGATCTCTGGGGCCAACGTCCTGACTTTC; d_call: .; v_call: TRBV7-6; clone_size: once; j_call: TRBJ2-6
cdr3_aa: CASSYGLNYGYTF; cdr3_nt: TGTGCCAGCAGTTACGGTTTAAACTATGGCTACACCTTC; d_call: .; v_call: TRBV6-5; clone_size: .; j_call: TRBJ1-2
cdr3_aa: CASQGVQDRAEKLFF; cdr3_nt: TGTGCCAGCCAGGGAGTTCAGGACAGAGCTGAAAAACTGTTTTTT; d_call: .; v_call: TRBV2; clone_size: .; j_call: TRBJ1-4
cdr3_aa: CASSGLPSTYEQYF; cdr3_nt: TGTGCCAGTAGCGGACTACCCAGCACCTACGAGCAGTACTTC; d_call: .; v_call: TRBV19; clone_size: .; j_call: TRBJ2-7
cdr3_aa: CASRPQHRNTEAFF; cdr3_nt: TGTGCCAGTAGACCTCAGCACCGGAACACTGAAGCTTTCTTT; d_call: .; v_call: TRBV19; clone_size: .; j_call: TRBJ1-1
cdr3_aa: CAWRLANTEAFF; cdr3_nt: TGTGCCTGGAGGCTGGCGAACACTGAAGCTTTCTTT; d_call: .; v_call: TRBV30; clone_size: .; j_call: TRBJ1-1
cdr3_aa: CASSLSFAEAFF; cdr3_nt: TGTGCCAGCAGCTTATCATTCGCTGAAGCTTTCTTT; d_call: .; v_call: TRBV5-6; clone_size: .; j_call: TRBJ1-1
cdr3_aa: CASSLGQGGRYEQYF; cdr3_nt: TGCGCCAGCAGCCTTGGACAGGGCGGTAGGTACGAGCAGTACTTC; d_call: TRBD1; v_call: TRBV5-1; clone_size: .; j_call: TRBJ2-7
cdr3_aa: CASSAVDTQYF; cdr3_nt: TGTGCCAGCAGTGCGGTAGATACGCAGTATTTT; d_call: .; v_call: TRBV2; clone_size: .; j_call: TRBJ2-3
cdr3_aa: CATSRDLAGTDTQYF; cdr3_nt: TGTGCCACCAGCAGAGACCTAGCGGGCACAGATACGCAGTATTTT; d_call: TRBD2; v_call: TRBV15; clone_size: once; j_call: TRBJ2-3
cdr3_aa: CASSFRYETSTDTQYF; cdr3_nt: TGTGCCAGTAGTTTTAGATACGAAACTAGCACAGATACGCAGTATTTT; d_call: .; v_call: TRBV19; clone_size: .; j_call: TRBJ2-3
cdr3_aa: CASSLAEGPNSRTGANVLTF; cdr3_nt: TGCGCCAGCAGCCTGGCTGAAGGACCCAACTCTCGGACTGGGGCCAACGTCCTGACTTTC; d_call: .; v_call: TRBV4-3; clone_size: .; j_call: TRBJ2-6
cdr3_aa: CASSLEGAVFEQYF; cdr3_nt: TGTGCCAGCAGCTTAGAAGGCGCAGTTTTCGAGCAGTACTTC; d_call: .; v_call: TRBV7-2; clone_size: .; j_call: TRBJ2-7
cdr3_aa: CASSLLPSYEQYF; cdr3_nt: TGTGCCAGCAGCTTGTTACCGTCCTACGAGCAGTACTTC; d_call: .; v_call: TRBV5-4; clone_size: .; j_call: TRBJ2-7
cdr3_aa: CASSLGQGDETQYF; cdr3_nt: TGTGCCAGCAGCTTAGGACAGGGGGATGAGACCCAGTACTTC; d_call: TRBD1; v_call: TRBV7-3; clone_size: .; j_call: TRBJ2-5
cdr3_aa: CASKPGSLYTDTQYF; cdr3_nt: TGTGCCAGCAAACCAGGGTCCTTATACACAGATACGCAGTATTTT; d_call: .; v_call: TRBV6-5; clone_size: .; j_call: TRBJ2-3
cdr3_aa: CASSLVTGETQYF; cdr3_nt: TGTGCCAGCAGCTTAGTTACTGGAGAGACCCAGTACTTC; d_call: .; v_call: TRBV7-9; clone_size: .; j_call: TRBJ2-5
cdr3_aa: CASSLGDRYTEAFF; cdr3_nt: TGTGCCAGCAGCTTAGGGGACAGATACACTGAAGCTTTCTTT; d_call: TRBD1; v_call: TRBV7-6; clone_size: .; j_call: TRBJ1-1
cdr3_aa: CASPVMANQETQYF; cdr3_nt: TGTGCCAGCCCCGTTATGGCCAACCAGGAGACCCAGTACTTC; d_call: .; v_call: TRBV2; clone_size: .; j_call: TRBJ2-5
cdr3_aa: CARREEVYGYTF; cdr3_nt: TGTGCCAGGAGGGAGGAGGTCTATGGCTACACCTTC; d_call: .; v_call: TRBV7-2; clone_size: .; j_call: TRBJ1-2
cdr3_aa: CASSFRLVADTQYF; cdr3_nt: TGCGCCAGCAGCTTCCGGTTAGTCGCAGATACGCAGTATTTT; d_call: .; v_call: TRBV4-1; clone_size: once; j_call: TRBJ2-3
cdr3_aa: CATSSGGRGANTEAFF; cdr3_nt: TGTGCCACCAGTTCGGGAGGGAGGGGGGCGAACACTGAAGCTTTCTTT; d_call: .; v_call: TRBV27; clone_size: .; j_call: TRBJ1-1
cdr3_aa: CAWSVRHQANYGYTF; cdr3_nt: TGTGCCTGGAGTGTACGACACCAGGCTAACTATGGCTACACCTTC; d_call: .; v_call: TRBV30; clone_size: .; j_call: TRBJ1-2
cdr3_aa: CATSRDTVSNNEQFF; cdr3_nt: TGTGCCACCAGCAGAGATACAGTTTCTAACAATGAGCAGTTCTTC; d_call: .; v_call: TRBV15; clone_size: .; j_call: TRBJ2-1
cdr3_aa: CASSPTGYTRNTEAFF; cdr3_nt: TGTGCCAGCAGCCCGACAGGCTATACCCGGAACACTGAAGCTTTCTTT; d_call: .; v_call: TRBV5-4; clone_size: .; j_call: TRBJ1-1
cdr3_aa: CASSLGASGTLDTQYF; cdr3_nt: TGTGCCAGCAGCTTAGGGGCTAGCGGGACTCTAGATACGCAGTATTTT; d_call: TRBD2; v_call: TRBV7-2; clone_size: .; j_call: TRBJ2-3
cdr3_aa: CASSLDSPNTEAFF; cdr3_nt: TGTGCCAGCAGCTTGGACAGTCCGAACACTGAAGCTTTCTTT; d_call: .; v_call: TRBV11-3; clone_size: .; j_call: TRBJ1-1
cdr3_aa: CASSLDLTSNQPQHF; cdr3_nt: TGTGCCAGCAGCTTAGATCTCACTTCGAATCAGCCCCAGCATTTT; d_call: .; v_call: TRBV11-2; clone_size: .; j_call: TRBJ1-5
cdr3_aa: CASKGTSGDDYEQYF; cdr3_nt: TGTGCCAGCAAGGGGACTAGCGGAGACGACTACGAGCAGTACTTC; d_call: TRBD2; v_call: TRBV6-6; clone_size: .; j_call: TRBJ2-7
cdr3_aa: CASSLGGQMATTNEKLFF; cdr3_nt: TGCGCCAGCAGCTTGGGGGGACAGATGGCGACAACTAATGAAAAACTGTTTTTT; d_call: TRBD1; v_call: TRBV5-1; clone_size: .; j_call: TRBJ1-4
cdr3_aa: CASSVGPDVSYEQYF; cdr3_nt: TGTGCCAGCAGCGTAGGCCCGGACGTCTCCTACGAGCAGTACTTC; d_call: .; v_call: TRBV9; clone_size: .; j_call: TRBJ2-7
cdr3_aa: CASREFTSGNTDTQYF; cdr3_nt: TGTGCCAGCAGGGAGTTTACTAGCGGAAACACAGATACGCAGTATTTT; d_call: TRBD2; v_call: TRBV2; clone_size: .; j_call: TRBJ2-3
cdr3_aa: CASGRGGSYEQYF; cdr3_nt: TGCGCCAGCGGGAGGGGCGGATCCTACGAGCAGTACTTC; d_call: TRBD2; v_call: TRBV4-3; clone_size: once; j_call: TRBJ2-7